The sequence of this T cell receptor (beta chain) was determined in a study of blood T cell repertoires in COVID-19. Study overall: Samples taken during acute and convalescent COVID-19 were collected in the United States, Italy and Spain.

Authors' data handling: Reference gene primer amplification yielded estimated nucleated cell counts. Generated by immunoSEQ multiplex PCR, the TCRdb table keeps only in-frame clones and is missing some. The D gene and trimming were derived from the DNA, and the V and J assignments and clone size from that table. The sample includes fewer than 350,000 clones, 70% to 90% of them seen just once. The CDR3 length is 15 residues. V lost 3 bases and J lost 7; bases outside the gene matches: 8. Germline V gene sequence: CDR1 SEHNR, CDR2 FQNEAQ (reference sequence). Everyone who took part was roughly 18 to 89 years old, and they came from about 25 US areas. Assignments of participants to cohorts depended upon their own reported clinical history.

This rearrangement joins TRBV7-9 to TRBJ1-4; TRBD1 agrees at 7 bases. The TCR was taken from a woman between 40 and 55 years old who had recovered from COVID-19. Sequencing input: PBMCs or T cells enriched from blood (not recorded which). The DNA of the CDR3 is TGTGCCAGCAGCTTGGCAGGGACAGCCTCTGAAAAACTGTTTTTT. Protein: CASSLAGTASEKLFF.